The clone carrying this TCR beta chain was counted between two and nine times. Antigen unknown. Donors uniformly comprised healthy Caucasians. The sample comes from a study of identical twins. The study, taken as a whole, reports: In drawing conclusions, the study used cross-sectional statistical analysis and did not follow the same donors.

The CDR3 consists of 14 residues. The V gene end was trimmed by 7 bases and the J gene end by 6 bases; junction bases not matched to a gene: 4. Using its own MiXCR run on the 5' RACE reads, TCRdb lists one record per CDR3 protein. The sample includes some 630,000 distinct CDR3 sequences, 7% to 7.5% of them seen just once. The sample also formed part of further work on yellow fever vaccine responses in identical twins.

The chain joins TRBV12-3 or TRBV12-4 to TRBJ2-7; 15 bases agree with TRBD2. Sequencing input: PBMCs. This receptor was identified in a woman aged 18-30 years in good health. This chain's CDR3 is CASTKGLAGGEQYF. CDR3 coding DNA: TGTGCCAGCACCAAGGGACTAGCGGGAGGCGAGCAGTACTTC.